This T cell receptor (beta chain) was identified during a study of blood T cell repertoires in COVID-19. Study as a whole: Sites in the United States, Italy and Spain provided acute and convalescent COVID-19 samples. PBMCs, B-cell-depleted T cells, or T cells provided the cDNA or gDNA that made up the material.

There are 15 residues in the CDR3. Germline V gene lookup returns CDR1 KGHSH and CDR2 LQKENI. V shed 6 bases and J 1 base; nucleotides not matched to a gene: 7. In this sample, this clone turned up once. Original handling: Quantification of nucleated cells was approximated via reference gene primer amplification. The data were produced by immunoSEQ multiplex PCR, yet TCRdb's version contains in-frame clones alone and is incomplete. D and trimming come from the DNA, and the V and J calls and clone size come from that table. The table records roughly 43,000 clones, about nine tenths of them present only once.

The chain couples TRBV18 to TRBJ2-7; the match to TRBD1 covers 9 bases. The receptor was isolated from a man in his sixties with active COVID-19. Sequencing input: peripheral blood. The CDR3 loop reads CASSPGTGISYEQYF. DNA of the CDR3: TGTGCCAGCTCCCCCGGGACAGGGATTTCCTACGAGCAGTACTTC.